This T cell receptor beta chain came from a study of shared T cell receptors in the human thymus. Deletions cut 5 bases from V and 6 bases from J, with 15 bases between. Germline V gene lookup returns CDR1 WNHNN and CDR2 SYGVQD (reference sequence). The CDR3 runs to 14 residues. This clone was seen more than once but under ten times. Clones were read by immunoSEQ multiplex PCR, and TCRdb kept only the in-frame ones, dropping some. The repertoire holds about 380,000 clones, with more than 85% as singletons. The TCR comes from a human donor. The sequencing sample was made of thymocytes. The chain has TRBV10-1 and TRBJ2-3; possible D gene TRBD1, 6 bases. The chain's CDR3 is CASSTGRKGDTQYF. The DNA for the CDR3 is TGCGCCAGCAGTACAGGGCGTAAGGGGGATACGCAGTATTTT.